Each of the 27 T cell receptor beta chains below was sequenced from the same sample in a study of T cell responses to AZD1222 COVID-19 vaccine. Sequenced by immunoSEQ multiplex PCR; TCRdb stores in-frame clones only, minus some. The sample contains approximately 110,000 clones, 82% of which appear only once. The source was peripheral blood, collected on day 0 of AZD1222 vaccination. The source is an adult in good health.

This chain uses TRBV7-9 with TRBJ2-3; 11 bases are shared with TRBD2. The germline gives CDR1 SEHNR, CDR2 FQNEAQ (reference sequence). The CDR3 totals 15 residues. The V and J ends lost 4 bases and 1 base, in that order; junction bases with no gene match: 1. The CDR3 region has the DNA TGTGCCAGCAGCTGGGGACTAGCGGGCACAGATACGCAGTATTTT. Its protein is CASSWGLAGTDTQYF.

The chain couples TRBV9 to TRBJ2-4; D possibly corresponds to TRBD2 (6 bases). V was shortened by 0 bases and J by 6 bases, with 7 bases between the two germline ends. Germline V gene data show CDR1 as SGDLS and CDR2 as YYNGEE. The CDR3 is made up of 13 amino acids. The chain's CDR3 is CASSVGGANIQYF. CDR3 nucleotide sequence: TGTGCCAGCAGCGTAGGCGGGGCAAACATTCAGTACTTC.

This rearrangement joins TRBV15 to TRBJ2-5; unclear D gene. The CDR3 has 13 amino acids. The V and J ends lost 2 bases and 5 bases respectively, with 9 bases between them. In germline, CDR1 is LNHNV, CDR2 YYDKDF (reference sequence). This chain's CDR3 is CATSRSPSETQYF. In DNA form, the CDR3 reads TGTGCCACCAGCAGATCACCTTCGGAGACCCAGTACTTC.

The rearrangement links TRBV10-1 to TRBJ1-2; unclear D gene. The V gene's germline CDR1 is WNHNN and CDR2 SYGVQD (reference sequence). V gave up 0 bases and J gave up 3 bases, with 8 bases separating them. The CDR3 has 14 amino acids. CDR3 protein: CASSESGQYYGYTF. CDR3 coding DNA: TGCGCCAGCAGTGAGTCCGGGCAGTACTATGGCTACACCTTC.

The V gene is TRBV3-1 (or the pseudogene TRBV3-2), the J gene TRBJ1-2, with D hard to call. Trimming took off 4 bases at V and 6 bases at J, with 6 bases between the two ends. Germline V CDR1 and CDR2: LGHDT, YNNKEL (reference sequence). This CDR3 has 11 residues. The CDR3: CASSRSHGYTF. In nucleotides, the CDR3 is TGTGCCAGCAGCCGATCCCATGGCTACACCTTC.

V gene TRBV9 combines with J gene TRBJ1-6; perhaps TRBD1 as D (5 bases). CDR1 and CDR2 (germline): SGDLS, YYNGEE. V was trimmed by 0 bases and J by 6 bases, leaving 7 bases between them. The CDR3 spans 14 residues. DNA for the CDR3: TGTGCCAGCAGCGTAGGACAGCCTAATTCACCCCTCCACTTT. Its protein product is CASSVGQPNSPLHF.

CDR3 amino acids: CASSMFNYGYTF. In DNA form, the CDR3 reads TGTGCCAGTAGTATGTTCAACTATGGCTACACCTTC. The chain uses TRBV19 and TRBJ1-2; no definite D call. Germline V gene sequence: CDR1 LNHDA, CDR2 SQIVND (reference sequence). The CDR3 loop spans 12 amino acids. Trimming pared 3 bases from V and 2 bases from J, leaving 4 bases between.

This clone was observed a handful of times. The rearrangement joins TRBV7-2 to TRBJ1-6; 8 nucleotides agree with TRBD1. Trimming took 6 bases from V and 10 from J; bases not matched to a gene: 11. CDR1 and CDR2 from the germline V gene are SGHTA and FQGNSA. The CDR3 totals 15 residues. The CDR3 DNA follows: TGTGCCAGCAGGAGGACCCGGACAGGGACCTCACCCCTCCACTTT. Residues: CASRRTRTGTSPLHF. Variable domain in full (rest from reference TRBV7-2 and TRBJ1-6): GAGVSQSPSNKVTEKGKDVELRCDPISGHTALYWYRQSLGQGLEFLIYFQGNSAPDKSGLPSDRFSAERTGGSVSTLTIQRTQQEDSAVYLCASRRTRTGTSPLHFGNGTRLTVT.

This clone appeared a few times. V and J are TRBV19 and TRBJ1-2, with 7 bases fitting TRBD1. The CDR3 is 16 amino acids. V lost 7 bases and J lost 1; bases outside the gene matches: 12. The germline CDR1 and CDR2 sequences are LNHDA and SQIVND (reference sequence). In DNA form, the CDR3 reads TGTGCCAGTACCAACTTGGACAGGCCCGGTAACTATGGCTACACCTTC. This encodes CASTNLDRPGNYGYTF.

This clone came up a few times. The J gene is TRBJ2-2, the V gene TRBV5-1; no clear D gene. The CDR3 extends over 15 amino acids. The ends were cut back, 0 bases at V and 4 bases at J, with 10 bases in the middle. Germline CDR1 is SGHRS and CDR2 is YFSETQ. CDR3 sequence reads: CASSLGIHSTGELFF. The CDR3 region has the DNA TGCGCCAGCAGCTTGGGCATACACAGCACCGGGGAGCTGTTTTTT.

This chain connects TRBV2 to TRBJ2-2; D is uncertain. Germline CDR1 is SNHLY and CDR2 is FYNNEI. This CDR3 is 14 amino acids long. The V gene lost 2 bases and the J gene lost 4 bases, with 8 bases spanning the gap. The CDR3 spells CASSERTGTGELFF. The CDR3 DNA reads TGTGCCAGCAGTGAAAGGACGGGCACCGGGGAGCTGTTTTTT.

The chain combines TRBV4-2 with TRBJ1-2; D unresolved. The CDR3 covers 15 residues. V lost 0 bases and J lost 4, with 12 bases in between. Looked up from germline, CDR1 is LGHNA and CDR2 is YNFKEQ. This CDR3 reads CASSQERTVSYGYTF. CDR3 DNA sequence: TGTGCCAGCAGCCAAGAACGGACGGTCAGCTATGGCTACACCTTC.

V gene TRBV7-2 combines with J gene TRBJ2-1; D is ambiguous. V dropped 2 bases and J dropped 0 bases, with 5 bases sitting between them. The CDR3 sequence is 14 residues long. Germline lookup yields CDR1 SGHTA and CDR2 FQGNSA. CDR3 loop: CASSLIDSYNEQFF. DNA of the CDR3: TGTGCCAGCAGCTTAATTGACTCCTACAATGAGCAGTTCTTC.

The chain joins TRBV7-8 to TRBJ1-1; tentatively, D is TRBD1 (5 bases). The CDR3 runs 15 residues. CDR1 and CDR2 (germline): SGHVS, FQNEAQ. Trimming removed 5 bases at V and 3 bases at J, with 16 bases between. CDR3 region: CASSQDIFRDTEAFF. CDR3 nucleotide sequence: TGTGCCAGCAGCCAAGACATCTTCAGGGACACTGAAGCTTTCTTT.

The chain recombines TRBV6-5 with TRBJ1-2, with D possibly TRBD1 on 5 matching bases. V lost 0 bases and J 2 bases, leaving 7 bases between the germline ends. The CDR3 has 14 residues. Germline V gene lookup returns CDR1 MNHEY and CDR2 SVGAGI. The CDR3 DNA reads TGTGCCAGCAGTTACTCTTGGACAAACTATGGCTACACCTTC. This gives the protein CASSYSWTNYGYTF.

A few counts support this clone. The chain recombines TRBV12-3 or TRBV12-4 with TRBJ1-2, with D perhaps TRBD1 (5 bases). The CDR3 has 13 residues. The V gene lost 6 bases and the J gene lost 7 bases, with 15 bases spanning the gap. In DNA, the CDR3 is TGTGCCAGCAGCCCCGGGGGGTTGAGTGGCTACACCTTC. Translation gives CASSPGGLSGYTF.

The V call is TRBV2, the J call TRBJ1-2; D call uncertain. Trimming took 7 bases from V and 3 from J, leaving 12 bases between them. The CDR3 has 13 residues. Per the germline V gene, CDR1 is SNHLY and CDR2 is FYNNEI. The DNA of the CDR3 is TGTGCCAGCATACCTGAACAGCACTATGGCTACACCTTC. Its protein product is CASIPEQHYGYTF.

The table lists this clone with a few counts. The CDR3 is CASSQDPGGNEKLFF. The CDR3 DNA reads as TGTGCCAGCAGCCAAGACCCCGGAGGCAATGAAAAACTGTTTTTT. The rearrangement links TRBV4-2 to TRBJ1-4, with D unresolved. This CDR3 comprises 15 residues. V gave up 0 bases and J gave up 5 bases, with 10 bases separating them. From germline, CDR1 is LGHNA and CDR2 YNFKEQ.

This rearrangement joins TRBV7-8 to TRBJ2-7; unclear D gene. The CDR3 covers 12 residues. The germline CDR1 and CDR2 sequences are SGHVS and FQNEAQ. Trimming removed 5 bases at V and 0 bases at J, with 5 bases between. The CDR3 nucleotides are TGTGCCAGCAGCCGAAGCTCCTACGAGCAGTACTTC. Translation gives CASSRSSYEQYF.

The chain is built from TRBV30 and TRBJ1-6, with a tentative D call TRBD1 (5 bases). The V gene's germline CDR1 is GTSNPN and CDR2 SVGIG (reference sequence). The CDR3 sequence is 14 residues long. This CDR3 is CARGEVGYNSPLHF. The CDR3 DNA reads TGTGCTCGAGGGGAGGTGGGTTATAATTCACCCCTCCACTTT.

This clone was found a few times. The chain carries TRBV14 and TRBJ2-3; the D gene is possibly TRBD2 (7 bases). This CDR3 is 16 amino acids long. V was shortened by 4 bases and J by 4 bases, with 18 bases between the two germline ends. Germline assignment: CDR1 SGHDN and CDR2 FVKESK. Here the CDR3 DNA reads TGTGCCAGCAGCCCGCTGGGGGGGCGGGGATCAGATACGCAGTATTTT. Residues: CASSPLGGRGSDTQYF.

This chain uses TRBV7-9 with TRBJ2-7; 9 bases align to TRBD1. Per germline, CDR1 SEHNR and CDR2 FQNEAQ (reference sequence). This CDR3 region has 16 residues. Germline trimming cut 0 bases from V and 6 bases from J; bases unmatched to any gene: 9. The CDR3 sequence is CASSLALGTGTREQYF. The CDR3 DNA sequence: TGTGCCAGCAGCTTAGCGCTTGGGACAGGGACGCGCGAGCAGTACTTC.

The chain links TRBV19 to TRBJ2-3, with 8 nucleotides matching TRBD2. CDR3 length equals 16 residues. Germline-derived CDR1 and CDR2 are LNHDA and SQIVND (reference sequence). Trimming cost V 3 bases and J 4 bases; bases outside gene matches: 9. CDR3 DNA sequence: TGTGCCAGTAGTATGAATCCCGGGGGGGCTCCAGATACGCAGTATTTT. As protein: CASSMNPGGAPDTQYF.

The table lists this clone with a count of one. The chain combines TRBV6-6 with TRBJ1-1; TRBD1 is a possible D gene (5 bases). V was pared by 1 base and J by 0 bases, with 6 bases between. CDR1 and CDR2 (germline): MNHNY, SVGAGI (reference sequence). The CDR3 covers 14 residues. The CDR3 here is CASSYWGVNTEAFF. Here the CDR3 DNA reads TGTGCCAGCAGTTACTGGGGCGTGAACACTGAAGCTTTCTTT.

This clone was recorded once. V is TRBV7-6 and J is TRBJ1-2; weak D call: TRBD1 (5 bases). V was pared by 3 bases and J by 6 bases, with 8 bases between. Germline CDR1 SGHVS, CDR2 FNYEAQ. CDR3 length equals 12 residues. The DNA of the CDR3 is TGTGCCAGCAGCTTGAAGGGGCATGGCTACACCTTC. The encoded protein is CASSLKGHGYTF.

This sequence joins TRBV15 and TRBJ1-2, with TRBD1 matching over 9 bases. V was pared by 3 bases and J by 7 bases, with 15 bases of the junction left unmatched. Per germline, CDR1 LNHNV and CDR2 YYDKDF (reference sequence). This CDR3 contains 17 residues. The CDR3 region is CATSRGGQGLGKSGYTF. Here the CDR3 DNA reads TGTGCCACCAGCAGGGGGGGACAGGGTCTAGGGAAGTCTGGCTACACCTTC.

The chain employs TRBV27 and TRBJ2-2, with 8 bases lining up with TRBD2. Germline-derived CDR1 and CDR2 are MNHEY and SMNVEV (reference sequence). The CDR3 spans 15 residues. After removal of 4 bases from V and 6 bases from J, the junction contained 7 bases not matched to a gene. This CDR3 is CASSWGRGGSGELFF. The CDR3 DNA reads TGTGCCAGCAGTTGGGGACGGGGGGGATCCGGGGAGCTGTTTTTT.